In its sample, the clone carrying this TCR beta chain was seen a few times. The V and J ends lost 1 base and 4 bases, in that order; junction bases with no gene match: 3. The germline V gene has CDR1 SGHRS and CDR2 YFSETQ. The length of the CDR3 is 14 residues. The data were obtained in a study of shared T cell receptors in the human thymus. TCRdb's table, derived via immunoSEQ multiplex PCR, lists solely in-frame clones and lacks some. The sample has 700,000 to 750,000 clones, 70% to 90% seen once. The data also belong to a second study, concerning human thymus T cells. From that paper: In corrective heart surgery, resections were taken, and these provided the thymus tissue. Within thymic and blood repertoires, V and J gene usage appeared to be biased. Highly overlapping thymic repertoires in unrelated individuals were reported by related research.

Sequencing used thymocytes. The TCR originated in a girl under two years old with a congenital heart defect. This chain joins TRBV5-1 and TRBJ1-2; 8 bases are a match to TRBD1. The CDR3 reads CASSLRQGAYGYTF. The CDR3 DNA follows: TGCGCCAGCAGCTTGAGGCAGGGGGCCTATGGCTACACCTTC.